This TCR beta chain was captured in a study of PD-1 blockade in classical Hodgkin lymphoma. The CDR3 is 12 residues long. Trimming took 5 bases from V and 4 from J, leaving 9 bases between them. The germline V gene has CDR1 MDHEN and CDR2 SYDVKM. Study findings and constraints: Before treatment, complete responders showed about the same diversity as newly diagnosed patients. According to reports, newly diagnosed patients had lower baseline TCR diversity than healthy donors, and relapsed/refractory patients had lower baseline TCR diversity still.

All patients relapsed after autologous stem cell transplantation, and brentuximab vedotin exposure varied. The best responses consisted of complete response, partial response or progressive disease. Libraries were prepared by immunoSEQ multiplex PCR; TCRdb keeps only in-frame clonotypes and omits some of them. The sample has fewer than 100,000 clones, roughly 92% seen once; the top ten hold 2.5% to 3%. For this clone: Antigen: not known.

Sample: peripheral blood mononuclear cells (PBMCs), taken at baseline. The chain employs TRBV28 and TRBJ2-7, with D unclear. The clonotype originates from a human donor with classical Hodgkin lymphoma. CDR3 nucleotides: TGTGCCAGCAGTCTCGTGGTGTACGAGCAGTACTTC. Its translation: CASSLVVYEQYF.